This T cell receptor (beta chain) was captured by sequencing in a study of spatial heterogeneity in lung cancer. Study-level points and caveats: The authors estimated that approximately 6.9% of tumor T cells were covered for alpha chains and approximately 14% for beta chains. Mutation counts in tumors were tracked by counts of expanded intratumoral alpha and beta TCRs.

Trimming took off 0 bases at V and 2 bases at J, with 9 bases between the two ends. Germline V lookup: CDR1 LGHDT, CDR2 YNNKEL (reference sequence). The CDR3 totals 15 residues. The time point denotes: sample taken at primary tumor resection. The authors sequenced whole RNA from tumor, nontumor lung or frozen PBMC without sorting. Unique molecular identifiers, one per molecule, were present on every TCR cDNA molecule. MiXCR was run by TCRdb on the 5' RACE reads, yielding one entry per CDR3 protein. The sample yields about 20,000 distinct CDR3 sequences, roughly 5.8% seen once. This clonotype was counted only a few times. Its antigen remains unidentified. As an off-target read in a library built for alpha chains, this beta chain has a frequency of little significance.

This rearrangement joins TRBV3-1 to TRBJ2-3; D remains ambiguous. The starting material was lung tumor tissue, obtained at surgery. This TCR was recovered from a female donor with early-stage non-small cell lung cancer. CDR3 sequence: CASSQENYYTDTQYF. For the CDR3, the DNA is TGTGCCAGCAGCCAAGAAAACTACTACACAGATACGCAGTATTTT.